A single sample gave rise to the 8 T cell receptor beta chains below, sequenced in a study of T cell changes during pregnancy in multiple sclerosis. Here immunoSEQ multiplex PCR was the method, and the copy in TCRdb shows in-frame clones only, minus some. The top ten hold less than 1.5% of the sample, which has about 42,000 clones, about 85% seen once. The material was CD4+ T cells from peripheral blood mononuclear cells, obtained in the second trimester of pregnancy. The receptors shown here come from a female donor with multiple sclerosis, enrolled in a pregnancy study.

V usage is TRBV11-2 and J usage is TRBJ2-7; D is uncertain. V was shortened by 2 bases and J by 6 bases, with 5 bases between the two germline ends. Germline V CDR1 and CDR2: SGHAT, FQNNGV. This CDR3 region has 11 residues. CDR3 amino acids: CASSLSIEQYF. The DNA for the CDR3 is TGTGCCAGCAGCTTATCAATCGAGCAGTACTTC.

The sample holds one count of this clone. The chain links TRBV6-4 to TRBJ1-5, with D possibly being TRBD1 (5 bases). The CDR3 loop spans 13 amino acids. The V end lost 6 bases, the J end lost 4 bases, and 10 bases lay between the germline ends. Germline lookup yields CDR1 MRHNA and CDR2 SNTAGT. The CDR3 spells CASSTDSNQPQHF. DNA of the CDR3: TGTGCCAGCAGCACCGACAGTAATCAGCCCCAGCATTTT.

CDR3 coding DNA: TGTGCCAGCACCCCGGGGAGCGGGAGGGCGGAGACCCAGTACTTC. This translates into CASTPGSGRAETQYF. This chain uses TRBV6-6 with TRBJ2-5; 10 bases align to TRBD2. V lost 7 bases, J lost 5 bases, and 10 bases stayed unmatched. This CDR3 comprises 15 residues. The germline V gene has CDR1 MNHNY and CDR2 SVGAGI (reference sequence).

A note on this clone: Compared with germline, one end of the junction differs, possibly owing to a read error. The chain is built from TRBV29-1 and TRBJ1-1, with D possibly being TRBD1 (5 bases). This CDR3 region has 13 residues. CDR1 and CDR2 (germline): SQVTM, ANQGSEA. The CDR3 DNA reads TGCAGCGTTGATCTCTCAGGATGGAAGGGACTCGACTTT. Translating it yields CSVDLSGWKGLDF.

The chain has TRBV7-8 and TRBJ1-5, with a weak D call TRBD1 (5 bases). Germline CDR1 SGHVS, CDR2 FQNEAQ. This CDR3 has 15 amino acids. Trimming pared 2 bases from V and 4 bases from J, leaving 12 bases between. In nucleotides, the CDR3 is TGTGCCAGCAGCTTAAAGACAGCGATTAATCAGCCCCAGCATTTT. Translation: CASSLKTAINQPQHF.

The V and J genes are TRBV19 and TRBJ1-2, with a possible D match to TRBD1 (5 bases). Germline V lookup: CDR1 LNHDA, CDR2 SQIVND (reference sequence). V was shortened by 5 bases and J by 1 base, with 20 bases between the two germline ends. The CDR3 loop spans 17 amino acids. CDR3 region: CASSLQGTDVLNYGYTF. In nucleotides, the CDR3 is TGTGCCAGTAGTCTTCAGGGTACTGACGTGCTTAACTATGGCTACACCTTC.

This clone has more than one count but fewer than ten. The chain carries TRBV28 and TRBJ2-4; D may be TRBD2 (5 bases). CDR1 is MDHEN and CDR2 is SYDVKM in the germline V gene. V lost 3 bases, J lost 8 bases, and 14 bases lay in between. This CDR3 is 14 amino acids long. CDR3 coding DNA: TGTGCCAGCAGTTTGGGGTTAGGCGGGTACATTCAGTACTTC. Translating gives CASSLGLGGYIQYF.

The chain has TRBV10-3 and TRBJ2-1; the match to TRBD1 covers 8 bases. This CDR3 spans 15 amino acids. Germline CDR1 reads ENHRY; CDR2 reads SYGVKD. With V trimmed by 8 bases and J by 3 bases, 9 bases remained unmatched. CDR3 DNA sequence: TGTGCCATCGCTGACAGGGGAATCCACTACAATGAGCAGTTCTTC. Protein: CAIADRGIHYNEQFF.